The 22 T cell receptor beta chains below come from one sample, sequenced in a study of CD4 T cells in relation to SARS-CoV-2 and coronaviruses. Unexposed donor CD4+ T cells date from about 2011-2018, before the COVID-19 pandemic. Some clones are missing from TCRdb's copy, which holds only in-frame ones; the method was immunoSEQ multiplex PCR. The sample includes roughly 61,000 clones, approximately 90% of them seen just once. Sequencing input: memory CD4+ T cells from PBMCs. These receptors originate from a human donor in good health.

The chain joins TRBV5-8 to TRBJ2-1; D gene uncertain. V gave up 2 bases and J gave up 7 bases, with 13 bases separating them. The V gene's germline CDR1 is SGHTS and CDR2 YDEGEE. CDR3 length equals 14 residues. The CDR3 here is CASSFRAGSNEQFF. DNA of the CDR3: TGTGCCAGCAGCTTCCGGGCCGGGTCGAATGAGCAGTTCTTC.

The rearrangement links TRBV20-1 to TRBJ1-1, with 9 nucleotides matching TRBD1. CDR3 size: 11 residues. The germline V gene encodes CDR1 DFQATT and CDR2 SNEGSKA (reference sequence). The CDR3 DNA reads as TGCAGAACAGGGGGCAGAACTGAAGCTTTCTTT. As protein: CRTGGRTEAFF.

V is TRBV11-2 and J is TRBJ1-1; 7 bases line up with TRBD1. The germline gives CDR1 SGHAT, CDR2 FQNNGV. V lost 5 bases and J lost 3; bases outside the gene matches: 9. There are 15 residues in the CDR3. Here the CDR3 DNA reads TGTGCCAGCAGCCTCCGACAGGGTGGTGACACTGAAGCTTTCTTT. This encodes CASSLRQGGDTEAFF.

The genes are TRBV27 and TRBJ1-2; D gene uncertain. The CDR3 loop spans 15 amino acids. V was clipped by 6 bases and J by 3 bases, with 17 bases between them. Germline V lookup: CDR1 MNHEY, CDR2 SMNVEV (reference sequence). CDR3 sequence (DNA): TGTGCCAGCAGCGCGAGTCGGGCTCAGGACTATGGCTACACCTTC. Its protein product is CASSASRAQDYGYTF.

The chain uses TRBV5-3 and TRBJ2-7; D gene uncertain. TRBV5-3 is marked as an open reading frame, function uncertain. V was trimmed by 0 bases and J by 2 bases, leaving 9 bases between them. The CDR3 runs to 14 residues. CDR3: CARSLEGITYEQYF. CDR3 bases: TGTGCCAGAAGCTTGGAAGGGATTACCTACGAGCAGTACTTC.

The chain links TRBV5-1 to TRBJ2-5, with 12 bases aligning to TRBD2. This CDR3 contains 16 residues. Germline CDR1 is SGHRS and CDR2 is YFSETQ. J was trimmed by 1 base and V by 1 base; bases with no gene match: 2. DNA of the CDR3: TGCGCCAGCAGCTTGTTGACTAGCGGGAGCCAAGAGACCCAGTACTTC. Amino acid sequence: CASSLLTSGSQETQYF.

This chain connects TRBV18 to TRBJ1-6; 7 nucleotides match TRBD1. V trimming: 2 bases; J trimming: 5 bases; junction bases outside the gene matches: 3. This CDR3 is built from 15 residues. Germline assignment: CDR1 KGHSH and CDR2 LQKENI. The CDR3, as DNA: TGTGCCAGCTCACCAAAGGGGGCCGATAATTCACCCCTCCACTTT. Translation gives CASSPKGADNSPLHF.

The chain joins TRBV29-1 to TRBJ1-1; D is possibly TRBD1 (5 bases). This CDR3 comprises 13 residues. Germline V lookup: CDR1 SQVTM, CDR2 ANQGSEA. The V end was cut by 4 bases, the J end by 5 bases, with 14 bases between. Written as DNA, the CDR3 is TGCAGCGTTGGGGCAGGGTCGAATACTGAAGCTTTCTTT. This encodes CSVGAGSNTEAFF.

V is TRBV19 and J is TRBJ2-1, with TRBD2 as a possible D gene (5 bases). Germline assignment: CDR1 LNHDA and CDR2 SQIVND (reference sequence). V lost 1 base and J lost 0, with 13 bases in between. CDR3 size: 17 residues. The CDR3 loop reads CASSIGVSGNSYNEQFF. The CDR3 bases are TGTGCCAGTAGTATAGGCGTATCCGGGAACTCCTACAATGAGCAGTTCTTC.

The V gene is TRBV4-1, the J gene TRBJ2-3; 8 bases are a match to TRBD1. From germline, CDR1 is MGHRA and CDR2 YSYEKL. The junction had 10 bases not matched to a gene; V was cut back by 1 base and J by 1 base. CDR3 length: 18 residues. The CDR3 coding sequence is TGCGCCAGCAGCCAAGTCCCAGGGGGCTCAACGGGCACAGATACGCAGTATTTT. It codes for CASSQVPGGSTGTDTQYF.

This clone was detected a few times. The chain carries TRBV5-6 and TRBJ2-1, with 10 bases aligning to TRBD1. This CDR3 spans 15 amino acids. Germline CDR1 SGHDT, CDR2 YYEEEE. J was trimmed by 5 bases and V by 4 bases; bases with no gene match: 6. The CDR3 spells CASSARDRGHNEQFF. CDR3 bases: TGTGCCAGCAGCGCCCGGGACAGGGGCCACAATGAGCAGTTCTTC.

The chain uses TRBV29-1 and TRBJ2-7; D is undetermined. V gave up 4 bases and J gave up 3 bases, with 10 bases separating them. The germline gives CDR1 SQVTM, CDR2 ANQGSEA. The CDR3 extends over 12 amino acids. The CDR3 loop is CSVGEDYYEQYF. The CDR3 DNA sequence: TGCAGCGTTGGCGAGGATTACTACGAGCAGTACTTC.

This clone was recorded only once. The CDR3 nucleotides read TGTGCCAGCAAAATCAGCGGCTACAATCAGCCCCAGCATTTT. It is translated as CASKISGYNQPQHF. The V gene is TRBV28, the J gene TRBJ1-5; no reliable D call. The V gene lost 7 bases and the J gene lost 3 bases, with 13 bases spanning the gap. This CDR3 is built from 14 residues. CDR1 MDHEN and CDR2 SYDVKM come from the germline V gene.

The chain has TRBV5-8 and TRBJ2-5; 9 nucleotides align to TRBD1. Per the germline V gene, CDR1 is SGHTS and CDR2 is YDEGEE. The CDR3 sequence is 15 residues long. The V segment lost 5 bases and the J segment 2 bases; nucleotides outside the gene matches: 7. Here the CDR3 DNA reads TGTGCCAGCAGTAGCCGGGACAGGGATCAAGAGACCCAGTACTTC. It specifies CASSSRDRDQETQYF.

J is TRBJ2-7 and V is TRBV18; 9 bases map to TRBD1. The CDR3 totals 14 residues. The V gene's germline CDR1 is KGHSH and CDR2 LQKENI. V lost 3 bases and J lost 6; bases outside the gene matches: 6. DNA for the CDR3: TGTGCCAGCTCACCGGGACAGGGAGAAGTCGAGCAGTACTTC. It encodes CASSPGQGEVEQYF.

This chain connects TRBV10-1 to TRBJ2-7, with TRBD2 matching 7 bases. In germline, CDR1 is WNHNN, CDR2 SYGVQD (reference sequence). The CDR3 consists of 14 residues. Losses at the gene ends were 4 bases for V and 5 bases for J; bases not matched to a gene: 8. Here the CDR3 reads CASSGAGPADEQYF. The CDR3 bases are TGCGCCAGCAGTGGAGCGGGACCGGCGGACGAGCAGTACTTC.

CDR3 nucleotides: TGCGCCAGCAATGCGGGATCTAACACCGGGGAGCTGTTTTTT. It is translated as CASNAGSNTGELFF. The chain recombines TRBV10-1 with TRBJ2-2, with D possibly matching TRBD2 (6 bases). CDR1 is WNHNN, CDR2 SYGVQD, per germline (reference sequence). V was trimmed by 7 bases and J by 2 bases, leaving 11 bases between them. This CDR3 has 14 amino acids.

The genes are TRBV28 and TRBJ1-2; D possibly corresponds to TRBD1 (5 bases). This CDR3 contains 12 residues. From germline, CDR1 is MDHEN and CDR2 SYDVKM. Trimming shortened V by 5 bases and J by 8 bases, and 12 bases separated the two germline ends. CDR3: CASSLLGGGYTF. The CDR3 DNA follows: TGTGCCAGCAGTCTCCTGGGGGGAGGCTACACCTTC.

This chain uses TRBV3-1 (or the pseudogene TRBV3-2) with TRBJ2-7; the D gene is possibly TRBD1 (7 bases). V was cut by 4 bases and J by 6 bases, with 25 bases left in between. CDR3 length: 17 residues. The germline V gene has CDR1 LGHDT and CDR2 YNNKEL (reference sequence). The CDR3 spells CASSRRSGGTVSAEQYF. In DNA form, the CDR3 reads TGTGCCAGCAGCCGCCGTTCCGGAGGGACAGTCTCGGCCGAGCAGTACTTC.

The chain is built from TRBV5-4 and TRBJ1-6, with 8 bases fitting TRBD1. The CDR3 has 15 amino acids. V lost 4 bases and J lost 7; bases outside the gene matches: 7. Germline V lookup: CDR1 SGHNT, CDR2 YYREEE (reference sequence). DNA of the CDR3: TGTGCCAGCAGCACCGGACAGGGTGGGAATTCACCCCTCCACTTT. Residues: CASSTGQGGNSPLHF.

Worth noting for this clone: Likely a read error: the CDR3 ends without its conserved phenylalanine or tryptophan. The DNA is omitted, as the CDR3 cannot be located on it reliably, and the CDR3 follows TCRdb's listing. The chain carries TRBV3-1 (or the pseudogene TRBV3-2) and TRBJ2-7; TRBD2, the D gene given by the table, was not confirmed from the DNA. The germline V gene has CDR1 LGHDT and CDR2 YNNKEL (reference sequence). With termini counted, the CDR3 has 13 amino acids. CDR3 region: CASSQGGLAGVSL.

This clone was recorded once. The chain employs TRBV7-9 and TRBJ2-6, with 10 bases that match TRBD1. The CDR3 totals 17 residues. CDR1 is SEHNR, CDR2 FQNEAQ, per germline (reference sequence). Losses at the gene ends were 5 bases for V and 2 bases for J; bases not matched to a gene: 6. DNA of the CDR3: TGTGCCAGCAGCGTGACAGGGGGCGAAGCTGGGGCCAACGTCCTGACTTTC. Translating it yields CASSVTGGEAGANVLTF.